The 32 T cell receptor beta chains given below trace back to one sample, sequenced in a study of blood T cell repertoires in COVID-19. Using immunoSEQ multiplex PCR, the repertoire was profiled, and TCRdb retains in-frame clones only, with some absent. The sample has some 180,000 clones; 90% are singletons. The specimen was peripheral blood. The source of these receptors is a man between 50 and 59 years old with acute or convalescent COVID-19.

The chain joins TRBV18 to TRBJ2-7, with D possibly TRBD1 on 6 matching bases. The CDR3 runs to 17 residues. Looked up from germline, CDR1 is KGHSH and CDR2 is LQKENI. Trimming left V 5 bases short and J 1 base short, with 21 bases between. The chain's CDR3 is CASSAGSAQGGSYEQYF. In DNA, the CDR3 is TGTGCCAGCTCAGCCGGATCCGCACAGGGCGGGTCCTACGAGCAGTACTTC.

This rearrangement joins TRBV5-8 to TRBJ1-5, with D possibly matching TRBD1 (5 bases). The CDR3 loop spans 16 amino acids. Germline CDR1 reads SGHTS; CDR2 reads YDEGEE. With 1 base removed from V and 3 bases from J, the gap between germline ends came to 14 bases. CDR3 amino acids: CASSLFVVRANQPQHF. The DNA for the CDR3 is TGTGCCAGCAGCTTGTTCGTAGTCAGGGCCAATCAGCCCCAGCATTTT.

V is TRBV9 and J is TRBJ2-1; 7 bases align to TRBD2. V shed 4 bases, J shed 6 bases, and the junction held 7 bases outside the gene matches. This CDR3 has 14 residues. The germline V gene has CDR1 SGDLS and CDR2 YYNGEE. This CDR3 reads CASSPGLVSNEQFF. CDR3 DNA sequence: TGTGCCAGCAGCCCCGGACTAGTATCCAATGAGCAGTTCTTC.

The V call is TRBV7-2, the J call TRBJ2-5, with D maybe TRBD1 (5 bases). Trimming removed 3 bases at V and 7 bases at J, with 12 bases between. CDR3 size: 13 residues. Germline CDR1 SGHTA, CDR2 FQGNSA. CDR3 nucleotide sequence: TGTGCCAGCAGCTTTCAGGGCTTCGGGACCCAGTACTTC. Its translation: CASSFQGFGTQYF.

The CDR3 reads CASRQGASLYQPQHF. As DNA, the CDR3 is TGTGCCAGCAGACAGGGGGCTAGTTTATATCAGCCCCAGCATTTT. This chain joins TRBV19 and TRBJ1-5; 10 nucleotides align to TRBD1. Trimming at V came to 9 bases and at J to 5 bases, leaving 10 bases not matched to a gene. This CDR3 region has 15 residues. Germline CDR1 and CDR2: LNHDA and SQIVND (reference sequence).

The chain combines TRBV9 with TRBJ1-6, with D unresolved. CDR1 and CDR2 from the germline V gene are SGDLS and YYNGEE. The CDR3 has 16 amino acids. V dropped 0 bases and J dropped 0 bases, with 7 bases sitting between them. The CDR3 spells CASSVAEVSYNSPLHF. The CDR3 DNA follows: TGTGCCAGCAGCGTAGCAGAGGTCTCCTATAATTCACCCCTCCACTTT.

This chain connects TRBV19 to TRBJ2-1; 7 bases are shared with TRBD2. V lost 4 bases to trimming and J lost 6 bases; unmatched junction nucleotides: 9. CDR3 length: 15 amino acids. In germline, CDR1 is LNHDA, CDR2 SQIVND (reference sequence). CDR3 nucleotides: TGTGCCAGTAGTACCCACCCAACTAGCGTCAATGAGCAGTTCTTC. Translation gives CASSTHPTSVNEQFF.

The CDR3 sequence is CAISEPGRGLEAFF. The CDR3 DNA reads as TGTGCCATCAGTGAACCCGGCAGGGGGCTAGAAGCTTTCTTT. The V and J genes are TRBV10-3 and TRBJ1-1; 8 bases align to TRBD1. CDR1 and CDR2 from the germline V gene are ENHRY and SYGVKD. V lost 3 bases and J lost 8; bases outside the gene matches: 8. The CDR3 is made up of 14 amino acids.

The chain has TRBV7-9 and TRBJ2-6; no reliable D call. The ends were cut back, 5 bases at V and 2 bases at J, with 7 bases in the middle. The CDR3 is 14 residues long. CDR1 and CDR2 (germline): SEHNR, FQNEAQ (reference sequence). The CDR3 DNA follows: TGTGCCAGCAGCCCCCCCACTGGGGCCAACGTCCTGACTTTC. Its translation: CASSPPTGANVLTF. The full variable domain, completed using reference TRBV7-9 and TRBJ2-6, is DTGVSQNPRHKITKRGQNVTFRCDPISEHNRLYWYRQTLGQGPEFLTYFQNEAQLEKSRLLSDRFSAERPKGSFSTLEIQRTEQGDSAMYLCASSPPTGANVLTFGAGSRLTVL.

This chain links TRBV20-1 with TRBJ2-3; 8 bases align to TRBD2. The CDR3 length is 15 residues. Germline lookup yields CDR1 DFQATT and CDR2 SNEGSKA (reference sequence). J lost 4 bases, V lost 3 bases, and 9 bases had no gene match. The CDR3 nucleotides read TGCAGTGCTAGTCGCTTAGCGGGGAGGGCAGATACGCAGTATTTT. Its protein product is CSASRLAGRADTQYF.

The rearrangement uses TRBV6-1 and TRBJ2-7; the D gene is possibly TRBD1 (6 bases). The germline gives CDR1 MNHNS, CDR2 SASEGT. This CDR3 has 18 residues. Trimming shortened V by 3 bases and J by 4 bases, and 25 bases separated the two germline ends. The CDR3 is CASSDYTGPTASLYEQYF. The CDR3 region has the DNA TGTGCCAGCAGTGACTATACAGGGCCAACGGCTTCTCTATACGAGCAGTACTTC.

The chain has TRBV6-5 and TRBJ2-7; 7 bases line up with TRBD1. The CDR3 spans 14 residues. V shed 6 bases, J shed 1 base, and the junction held 6 bases outside the gene matches. Germline CDR1 reads MNHEY; CDR2 reads SVGAGI. CDR3: CASSQTGESYEQYV. DNA of the CDR3: TGTGCCAGCAGCCAAACAGGGGAATCCTACGAGCAGTACGTC.

V and J are TRBV5-1 and TRBJ2-1; possible D gene TRBD2, 5 bases. V was trimmed by 4 bases and J by 3 bases, leaving 14 bases between them. The CDR3 extends over 15 amino acids. Germline V gives CDR1 SGHRS, CDR2 YFSETQ. The CDR3 DNA reads as TGCGCCAGCAGCCCGACGGGCGGAGGCTACAATGAGCAGTTCTTC. This gives the protein CASSPTGGGYNEQFF.

The CDR3 region has the DNA TGTGCCAGCAGCCACCGGGACAACCCCTACGAGCAGTACTTC. Amino acids: CASSHRDNPYEQYF. V gene TRBV7-9 combines with J gene TRBJ2-7; possible D gene TRBD1, 6 bases. Trimming shortened V by 5 bases and J by 2 bases, and 13 bases separated the two germline ends. The CDR3 length is 14 residues. Germline CDR1 and CDR2: SEHNR and FQNEAQ (reference sequence).

The chain recombines TRBV15 with TRBJ1-2; D gene unclear. V shed 9 bases and J shed 0 bases, with 14 bases lying between them. The CDR3 loop spans 14 amino acids. CDR1 LNHNV and CDR2 YYDKDF come from the germline V gene (reference sequence). CDR3 nucleotides: TGTGCCACAAGGAGGAGGGAAGCTAACTATGGCTACACCTTC. Its protein is CATRRREANYGYTF. Filled out from reference TRBV15 and TRBJ1-2, the complete variable domain reads DAMVIQNPRYQVTQFGKPVTLSCSQTLNHNVMYWYQQKSSQAPKLLFHYYDKDFNNEADTPDNFQSRRPNTSFCFLDIRSPGLGDTAMYLCATRRREANYGYTFGSGTRLTVV.

The V and J genes are TRBV2 and TRBJ2-7, with 8 bases identical to TRBD1. The CDR3 extends over 12 amino acids. Germline V gene data show CDR1 as SNHLY and CDR2 as FYNNEI. The J segment lost 5 bases and the V segment lost 6 bases, leaving 3 bases of the junction unmatched. CDR3 bases: TGTGCCAGCAGACGGACAGGGAACGAGCAGTACTTC. It yields the protein CASRRTGNEQYF. Complete variable domain (other parts from reference TRBV2 and TRBJ2-7): EPEVTQTPSHQVTQMGQEVILRCVPISNHLYFYWYRQILGQKVEFLVSFYNNEISEKSEIFDDQFSVERPDGSNFTLKIRSTKLEDSAMYFCASRRTGNEQYFGPGTRLTVT.

This chain connects TRBV19 to TRBJ1-2; D gene uncertain. The CDR3 spans 15 residues. The germline gives CDR1 LNHDA, CDR2 SQIVND (reference sequence). With 0 bases removed from V and 7 bases from J, the gap between germline ends came to 15 bases. The CDR3 spells CASSIDRRPRTGYTF. DNA of the CDR3: TGTGCCAGTAGTATAGATCGGAGGCCCCGGACTGGCTACACCTTC. Complete variable domain (other parts from reference TRBV19 and TRBJ1-2): DGGITQSPKYLFRKEGQNVTLSCEQNLNHDAMYWYRQDPGQGLRLIYYSQIVNDFQKGDIAEGYSVSREKKESFPLTVTSAQKNPTAFYLCASSIDRRPRTGYTFGSGTRLTVV.

Regarding this clone: Mismatch with germline at one junction end may stem from a read error. V gene TRBV2 combines with J gene TRBJ1-1, with D perhaps matching TRBD1 (5 bases). Per germline, CDR1 SNHLY and CDR2 FYNNEI. CDR3 length: 14 amino acids. The CDR3 coding sequence is TGTGCCAGCAGCGATAGCAAGGGGAACTCTGAAGCTTTCTTT. It translates to CASSDSKGNSEAFF.

The J gene is TRBJ1-6, the V gene TRBV19; 7 nucleotides agree with TRBD1. The CDR3 is 14 amino acids. V was clipped by 8 bases and J by 10 bases; unmatched bases: 11. CDR1 and CDR2 from the germline V gene are LNHDA and SQIVND (reference sequence). The CDR3 is CASATDRIRSPLHF. CDR3 coding DNA: TGTGCCAGTGCCACGGACAGGATCCGGTCACCCCTCCACTTT.

The rearrangement joins TRBV28 to TRBJ1-1; D not certain. Germline V gene lookup returns CDR1 MDHEN and CDR2 SYDVKM. With 4 bases removed from V and 0 bases from J, the gap between germline ends came to 15 bases. The CDR3 loop spans 16 amino acids. CDR3 protein: CASSSPIQTVNTEAFF. DNA of the CDR3: TGTGCCAGCAGTTCCCCAATCCAGACTGTGAACACTGAAGCTTTCTTT.

The rearrangement links TRBV7-8 to TRBJ2-2; 12 bases are shared with TRBD2. Germline V CDR1 and CDR2: SGHVS, FQNEAQ. The V segment lost 6 bases and the J segment 7 bases; nucleotides outside the gene matches: 9. This CDR3 has 16 amino acids. The CDR3 sequence is CASRPSSGGAGGELFF. The CDR3 nucleotides read TGTGCCAGCAGACCATCTAGCGGGGGGGCAGGCGGGGAGCTGTTTTTT.

This chain uses TRBV7-6 with TRBJ2-2; D gene ambiguous. V lost 3 bases to trimming and J lost 0 bases, with 8 bases between them. The CDR3 has 15 amino acids. Per the germline V gene, CDR1 is SGHVS and CDR2 is FNYEAQ. As DNA, the CDR3 is TGTGCCAGCAGCTTCAGGTACTCGAACACCGGGGAGCTGTTTTTT. It codes for CASSFRYSNTGELFF.

A single count supports this clone. The chain joins TRBV10-3 to TRBJ2-1; 8 bases match TRBD2. The germline gives CDR1 ENHRY, CDR2 SYGVKD. Germline trimming cut 3 bases from V and 6 bases from J; bases unmatched to any gene: 7. The CDR3 is made up of 15 amino acids. CDR3 sequence reads: CAISDSGAISNEQFF. CDR3 sequence (DNA): TGTGCCATCAGTGATAGCGGGGCCATCTCCAATGAGCAGTTCTTC.

The gene calls are TRBV4-2 and TRBJ1-6; no definite D call. V was pared by 1 base and J by 6 bases, with 7 bases between. Germline lookup yields CDR1 LGHNA and CDR2 YNFKEQ. The CDR3 has 14 amino acids. DNA of the CDR3: TGTGCCAGCAGCCAAGCCGGGGTTAATTCACCCCTCCACTTT. Translated: CASSQAGVNSPLHF.

The genes are TRBV28 and TRBJ2-7; possibly TRBD1 for D (5 bases). Germline lookup yields CDR1 MDHEN and CDR2 SYDVKM. This CDR3 is 16 amino acids long. Deletions cut 2 bases from V and 2 bases from J, with 16 bases between. The CDR3 region is CASSLDQFQGAYEQYF. The DNA for the CDR3 is TGTGCCAGCAGTTTAGACCAATTTCAGGGTGCCTACGAGCAGTACTTC.

This chain links TRBV4-1 with TRBJ2-5, with D possibly matching TRBD2 (5 bases). Trimming left V 4 bases short and J 5 bases short, with 14 bases between. In germline, CDR1 is MGHRA, CDR2 YSYEKL. The CDR3 loop spans 14 amino acids. The CDR3 DNA is TGCGCCAGCAGCCGAGAAGAGCGAGGGGAGACCCAGTACTTC. Its protein is CASSREERGETQYF.

This clone came up once. This rearrangement joins TRBV5-1 to TRBJ2-3; D gene uncertain. Trimming took 0 bases from V and 1 from J, leaving 6 bases between them. The V gene's germline CDR1 is SGHRS and CDR2 YFSETQ. CDR3 length: 14 residues. In nucleotides, the CDR3 is TGCGCCAGCAGCTTGGGATCGGGCACAGATACGCAGTATTTT. Translating it yields CASSLGSGTDTQYF.

V gene TRBV24-1 combines with J gene TRBJ2-1; TRBD2 aligns across 7 bases. This CDR3 comprises 15 residues. Germline CDR1 is KGHDR and CDR2 is SFDVKD. V lost 0 bases, J lost 2 bases, and 0 bases stayed unmatched. The CDR3 DNA sequence: TGTGCCACCAGTGATTTGGGACTAGCCTACAATGAGCAGTTCTTC. Encoded protein: CATSDLGLAYNEQFF.

V usage is TRBV28 and J usage is TRBJ2-3, with a possible D match to TRBD2 (5 bases). This CDR3 spans 17 amino acids. V shed 4 bases and J shed 1 base, with 18 bases lying between them. Per germline, CDR1 MDHEN and CDR2 SYDVKM. The CDR3 bases are TGTGCCAGCAGTTCCCCCGCGAGGGTGAAGGGCACAGATACGCAGTATTTT. The encoded protein is CASSSPARVKGTDTQYF.

The CDR3 bases are TGTGCCAGTAGTATCCGATCGGGACTAGTCTCCGAGCAGTACTTC. Amino acid sequence: CASSIRSGLVSEQYF. The chain uses TRBV19 and TRBJ2-7; 8 nucleotides match TRBD2. This CDR3 has 15 residues. Per the germline V gene, CDR1 is LNHDA and CDR2 is SQIVND (reference sequence). Trimming at V came to 3 bases and at J to 6 bases, leaving 10 bases not matched to a gene.

The gene calls are TRBV20-1 and TRBJ2-7; 7 nucleotides line up with TRBD2. V gave up 6 bases and J gave up 7 bases; unmatched junction bases: 12. Germline CDR1 is DFQATT and CDR2 is SNEGSKA (reference sequence). This CDR3 is built from 13 residues. The CDR3 nucleotides are TGCAGTGCCAGTACGGGGGGTAGCGGAGAGCAGTACTTC. This sequence encodes CSASTGGSGEQYF.

The gene calls are TRBV7-3 and TRBJ2-1; 9 nucleotides align to TRBD2. The CDR3 extends over 15 amino acids. V lost 4 bases, J lost 10 bases, and 11 bases stayed unmatched. Germline V gene data show CDR1 as SGHTA and CDR2 as FQGTGA. The chain's CDR3 is CASSWIGREGDEQFF. In DNA form, the CDR3 reads TGTGCCAGCAGCTGGATCGGGCGGGAGGGAGACGAGCAGTTCTTC.